This passage covers 17 T cell receptor delta chains from one sample sequenced in a study of gamma-delta T cells after stem cell transplantation. TCRdb made new clone calls on the RT-PCR reads using CATT. Of about 6,500 delta-chain clones listed, approximately 23% are singletons. The sample was gamma-delta T cells. The receptors stem from a human donor. It is not recorded whose cells these are; they may come from a transplant donor.

This clone was observed a handful of times. This sequence joins TRDV2 and TRDJ1, with a tentative D call TRDD3 (5 bases). The CDR3 runs 14 residues. From germline, CDR1 is GEAIGNYY and CDR2 EKD. With 0 bases removed from V and 3 bases from J, the gap between germline ends came to 10 bases. CDR3 residues: CACDTVDTPDKLIF. DNA for the CDR3: TGTGCCTGTGACACCGTCGATACCCCCGATAAACTCATCTTT.

The chain employs TRDV2 and TRDJ1, with TRDD3 matching 11 bases. The trim removed 2 bases at V and 0 bases at J, leaving 28 bases unmatched. The CDR3 extends over 24 amino acids. Per germline, CDR1 GEAIGNYY and CDR2 EKD. CDR3 sequence (DNA): TGTGCCTGTGACAGACTCCCCCGATTCCCACTGGGGGATATTGTGCCTTCGTACACCGATAAACTCATCTTT. Its protein product is CACDRLPRFPLGDIVPSYTDKLIF.

By frequency in the sample, this clone is medium-sized (0.01 to 0.1%). The gene calls are TRDV2 and TRDJ1, with 7 bases that match TRDD3. The germline V gene encodes CDR1 GEAIGNYY and CDR2 EKD. V shed 1 base, J shed 0 bases, and the junction held 4 bases outside the gene matches. The CDR3 is 15 residues long. The CDR3 reads CACDTLLGNTDKLIF. The CDR3 DNA is TGTGCCTGTGACACTCTACTGGGGAACACCGATAAACTCATCTTT.

This clone is termed medium-sized. The gene calls are TRDV2 and TRDJ3; TRDD3 matches 11 bases. The CDR3 has 19 amino acids. Trimming removed 3 bases from V and 1 base from J; junction bases left unmatched: 7. In germline, CDR1 is GEAIGNYY, CDR2 EKD. Written as DNA, the CDR3 is TGTGCCTGTGACCCCGTACTGGGGGATAAATCCTGGGACACCCGACAGATGTTTTTC. This gives the protein CACDPVLGDKSWDTRQMFF.

The chain joins TRDV2 to TRDJ3, with 8 bases that match TRDD3. After removal of 0 bases from V and 0 bases from J, the junction contained 9 bases not matched to a gene. The CDR3 extends over 20 amino acids. The germline V gene has CDR1 GEAIGNYY and CDR2 EKD. The CDR3, as DNA: TGTGCCTGTGACACCTCCTGGGGATACCCTAGCTCCTGGGACACCCGACAGATGTTTTTC. Encoded protein: CACDTSWGYPSSWDTRQMFF.

This clone was detected a few times. V gene TRDV2 combines with J gene TRDJ1; 7 positions agree with TRDD3. The length of the CDR3 is 18 residues. Germline CDR1 is GEAIGNYY and CDR2 is EKD. With 3 bases clipped from V and 0 bases from J, the junction kept 15 bases outside the gene matches. CDR3 in DNA: TGTGCCTGTGACTCAGTACTGGGGAATACCCCATACACCGATAAACTCATCTTT. Amino acids: CACDSVLGNTPYTDKLIF.

This clone has more than one count but fewer than ten. The chain links TRDV2 to TRDJ1, with 11 bases identical to TRDD3. Germline CDR1 and CDR2: GEAIGNYY and EKD. The CDR3 is 17 residues long. The junction had 8 bases not matched to a gene; V was cut back by 3 bases and J by 0 bases. The CDR3 loop reads CACDPVLGDRYTDKLIF. DNA of the CDR3: TGTGCCTGTGACCCCGTACTGGGGGATAGGTACACCGATAAACTCATCTTT.

The chain uses TRDV1 and TRDJ3; 8 nucleotides align to TRDD3. The junction had 15 bases not matched to a gene; V was cut back by 0 bases and J by 2 bases. This CDR3 spans 22 amino acids. Germline CDR1 and CDR2: TSWWSYY and QGS. This chain's CDR3 is CALGELVLGVPTGTWDTRQMFF. The CDR3 DNA sequence: TGTGCTCTTGGGGAACTCGTACTGGGGGTCCCCACGGGTACCTGGGACACCCGACAGATGTTTTTC.

This clone has more than one count but fewer than ten. A far larger clone is one base from this, pointing to a likely read error. This sample also contains other DNA sequences that code for the same CDR3. This chain links TRDV2 with TRDJ1, with D unclear. Trimming removed 3 bases at V and 11 bases at J, with 15 bases between. There are 12 residues in the CDR3. The germline V gene has CDR1 GEAIGNYY and CDR2 EKD. DNA of the CDR3: TGTGCCTGTGACCTTCACGTTGGGAGGCTCATCTTT. Amino acids: CACDLHVGRLIF.

In this sample, this clone is large. This same CDR3 is encoded by further DNA sequences in the sample. The J gene is TRDJ1, the V gene TRDV2, with 8 bases aligning to TRDD3. The CDR3 loop spans 15 amino acids. V was clipped by 1 base and J by 0 bases; unmatched bases: 3. In germline, CDR1 is GEAIGNYY, CDR2 EKD. The CDR3 is CACDTLLGDTDKLIF. The DNA of the CDR3 is TGTGCCTGTGACACTTTACTGGGGGACACCGATAAACTCATCTTT.

The V call is TRDV2, the J call TRDJ1; 9 nucleotides match TRDD3. The V segment lost 1 base and the J segment 6 bases; nucleotides outside the gene matches: 8. This CDR3 region has 15 residues. CDR1 is GEAIGNYY, CDR2 EKD, per germline. CDR3: CACDTLVLGENKLIF. The DNA of the CDR3 is TGTGCCTGTGACACTCTCGTACTGGGGGAGAATAAACTCATCTTT.

As concerns this clone: Since a much larger clone is just one base distant, this may be a read error. Written as DNA, the CDR3 is TGTGCCTGTGACACATTAATTGGGGTCTACATCGATAAACTCATCTTT. Translating gives CACDTLIGVYIDKLIF. The rearrangement uses TRDV2 and TRDJ1; possible D gene TRDD3, 5 bases. The germline V gene has CDR1 GEAIGNYY and CDR2 EKD. There are 16 residues in the CDR3. Trimming left V 1 base short and J 4 bases short, with 18 bases between.

This sequence joins TRDV2 and TRDJ1, with D maybe TRDD3 (5 bases). The CDR3 contains 16 residues. Germline V gene sequence: CDR1 GEAIGNYY, CDR2 EKD. The germline V and J ends were trimmed by 3 bases and 0 bases, with 16 bases remaining between them. CDR3 bases: TGTGCCTGTGACGGCTTGGGGAAAAAACACACCGATAAACTCATCTTT. It specifies CACDGLGKKHTDKLIF.

This chain connects TRDV2 to TRDJ1, with 13 bases lining up with TRDD3. The CDR3 covers 23 residues. Trimming took 0 bases from V and 1 from J; bases not matched to a gene: 22. Germline loops: CDR1 GEAIGNYY, CDR2 EKD. As DNA, the CDR3 is TGTGCCTGTGACACCCTCCTGACTGGGGGATACGAAGAAGGGTTGGGTAGCACCGATAAACTCATCTTT. This gives the protein CACDTLLTGGYEEGLGSTDKLIF.

This clone is medium-sized by share. The CDR3 sequence is CACDTVLGDTRRDKLIF. The CDR3 DNA is TGTGCCTGTGACACCGTGCTGGGGGATACGCGGCGCGATAAACTCATCTTT. V usage is TRDV2 and J usage is TRDJ1; 12 bases align to TRDD3. The CDR3 spans 17 residues. V lost 0 bases to trimming and J lost 4 bases; unmatched junction nucleotides: 8. CDR1 GEAIGNYY and CDR2 EKD come from the germline V gene.

There are a few counts of this clone. The chain combines TRDV1 with TRDJ3; TRDD3 matches 11 bases. After removal of 0 bases from V and 2 bases from J, the junction contained 9 bases not matched to a gene. The CDR3 spans 21 residues. Germline V gene sequence: CDR1 TSWWSYY, CDR2 QGS. The CDR3 nucleotides read TGTGCTCTTGGGGAACTAGCTCCTCGACTGGGGGATACCTGGGACACCCGACAGATGTTTTTC. It translates to CALGELAPRLGDTWDTRQMFF.

This clone was seen only once. With only one base between it and a far larger clone, this is likely a read error. This sample includes further DNA sequences coding for the same CDR3. V and J are TRDV2 and TRDJ3, with a possible D match to TRDD3 (6 bases). This CDR3 region has 21 residues. With 3 bases removed from V and 0 bases from J, the gap between germline ends came to 23 bases. CDR1 is GEAIGNYY and CDR2 is EKD in the germline V gene. CDR3 sequence (DNA): TGTGCCTGTGACGCCCTACTGGGAGATGAAGCTAGCTCCTGGGACACCCGACAGATGTTTTTC. This gives the protein CACDALLGDEASSWDTRQMFF.